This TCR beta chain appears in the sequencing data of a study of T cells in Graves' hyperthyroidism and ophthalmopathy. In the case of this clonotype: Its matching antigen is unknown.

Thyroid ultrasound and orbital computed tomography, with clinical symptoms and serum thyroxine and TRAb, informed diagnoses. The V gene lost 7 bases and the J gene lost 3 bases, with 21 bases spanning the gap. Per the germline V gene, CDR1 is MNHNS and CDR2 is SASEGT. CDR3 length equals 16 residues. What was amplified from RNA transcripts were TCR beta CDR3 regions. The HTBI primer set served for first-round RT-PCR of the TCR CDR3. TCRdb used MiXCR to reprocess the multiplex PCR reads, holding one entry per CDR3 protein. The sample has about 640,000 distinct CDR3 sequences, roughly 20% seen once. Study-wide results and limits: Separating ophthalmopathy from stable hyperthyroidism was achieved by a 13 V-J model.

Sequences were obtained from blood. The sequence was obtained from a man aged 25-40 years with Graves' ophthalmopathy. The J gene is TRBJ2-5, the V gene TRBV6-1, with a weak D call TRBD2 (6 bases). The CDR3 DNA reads TGTGCCAGCACTCGGGGCGGGGCGAGTGGCGAAGAGACCCAGTACTTC. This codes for CASTRGGASGEETQYF.